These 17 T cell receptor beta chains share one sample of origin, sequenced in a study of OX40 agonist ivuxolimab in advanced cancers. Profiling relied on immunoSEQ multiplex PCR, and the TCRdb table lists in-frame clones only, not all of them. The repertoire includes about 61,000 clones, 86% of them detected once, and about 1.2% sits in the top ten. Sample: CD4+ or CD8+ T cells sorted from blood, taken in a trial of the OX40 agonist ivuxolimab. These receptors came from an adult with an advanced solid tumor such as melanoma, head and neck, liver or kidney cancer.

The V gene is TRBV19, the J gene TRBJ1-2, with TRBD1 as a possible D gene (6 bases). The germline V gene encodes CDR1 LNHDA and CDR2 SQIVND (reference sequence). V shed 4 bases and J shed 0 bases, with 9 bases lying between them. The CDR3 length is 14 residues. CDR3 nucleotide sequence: TGTGCCAGTAGTACAGGGACAACTAACTATGGCTACACCTTC. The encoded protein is CASSTGTTNYGYTF.

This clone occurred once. CDR3 sequence: CASSSDPRGGGRTGELFF. The DNA for the CDR3 is TGTGCCAGCAGTTCGGACCCACGAGGCGGGGGAAGGACCGGGGAGCTGTTTTTT. V usage is TRBV27 and J usage is TRBJ2-2; TRBD2 matches at 7 bases. Germline V gene lookup returns CDR1 MNHEY and CDR2 SMNVEV (reference sequence). Trimming removed 4 bases from V and 5 bases from J; junction bases left unmatched: 16. This CDR3 has 18 amino acids.

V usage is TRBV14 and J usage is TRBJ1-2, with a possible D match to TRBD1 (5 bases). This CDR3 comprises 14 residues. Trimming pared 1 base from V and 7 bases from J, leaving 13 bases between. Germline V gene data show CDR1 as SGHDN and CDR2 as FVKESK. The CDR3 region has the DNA TGTGCCAGCAGCCAAGTCCCAGGAGGGGCTGGCTACACCTTC. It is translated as CASSQVPGGAGYTF. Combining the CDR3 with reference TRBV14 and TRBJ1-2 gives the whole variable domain EAGVTQFPSHSVIEKGQTVTLRCDPISGHDNLYWYRRVMGKEIKFLLHFVKESKQDESGMPNNRFLAERTGGTYSTLKVQPAELEDSGVYFCASSQVPGGAGYTFGSGTRLTVV.

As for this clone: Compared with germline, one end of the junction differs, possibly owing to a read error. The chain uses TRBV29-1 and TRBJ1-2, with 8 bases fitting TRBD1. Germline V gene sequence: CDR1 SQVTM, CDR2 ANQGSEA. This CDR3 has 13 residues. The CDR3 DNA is TGCAGCGTTGGGACAGGGACCAACTTTGGCTACACCTTC. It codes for CSVGTGTNFGYTF.

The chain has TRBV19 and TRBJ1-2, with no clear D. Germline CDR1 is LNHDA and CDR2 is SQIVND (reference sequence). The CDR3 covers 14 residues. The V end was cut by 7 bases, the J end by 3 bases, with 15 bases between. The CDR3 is CASTDPGVDYGYTF. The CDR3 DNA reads TGTGCCAGTACCGATCCTGGGGTAGACTATGGCTACACCTTC.

DNA of the CDR3: TGTGCCAGCAGCTTGGTGCTGACAGGGGGCCCCAGGGAGACCCAGTACTTC. Encoded protein: CASSLVLTGGPRETQYF. V is TRBV5-5 and J is TRBJ2-5, with 10 positions matching TRBD1. Per the germline V gene, CDR1 is SGHKS and CDR2 is YYEKEE (reference sequence). Trimming at V came to 0 bases and at J to 5 bases, leaving 10 bases not matched to a gene. CDR3 length equals 17 residues.

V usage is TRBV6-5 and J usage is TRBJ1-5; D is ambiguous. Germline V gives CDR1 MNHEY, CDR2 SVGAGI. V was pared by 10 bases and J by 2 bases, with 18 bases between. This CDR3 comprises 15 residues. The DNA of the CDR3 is TGTGCCACCCGACGGGGTATTGACCGCAATCAGCCCCAGCATTTT. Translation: CATRRGIDRNQPQHF.

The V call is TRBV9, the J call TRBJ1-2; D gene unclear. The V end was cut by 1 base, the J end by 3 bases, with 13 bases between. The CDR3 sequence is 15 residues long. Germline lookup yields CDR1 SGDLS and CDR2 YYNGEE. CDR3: CASSVQVLPDYGYTF. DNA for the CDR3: TGTGCCAGCAGCGTACAGGTGCTTCCCGACTATGGCTACACCTTC.

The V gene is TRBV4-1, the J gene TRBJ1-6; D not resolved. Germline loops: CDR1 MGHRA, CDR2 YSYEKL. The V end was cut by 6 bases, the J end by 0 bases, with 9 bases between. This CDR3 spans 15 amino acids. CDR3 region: CASSTESSYNSPLHF. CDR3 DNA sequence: TGCGCCAGCAGTACCGAGAGCTCCTATAATTCACCCCTCCACTTT.

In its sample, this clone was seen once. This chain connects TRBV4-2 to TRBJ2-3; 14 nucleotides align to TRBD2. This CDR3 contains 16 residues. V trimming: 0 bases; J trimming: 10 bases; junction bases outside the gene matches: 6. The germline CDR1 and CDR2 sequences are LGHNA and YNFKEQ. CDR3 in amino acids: CASSQEGTSGGGAQYF. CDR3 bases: TGTGCCAGCAGCCAAGAGGGGACTAGCGGGGGCGGGGCGCAGTATTTT.

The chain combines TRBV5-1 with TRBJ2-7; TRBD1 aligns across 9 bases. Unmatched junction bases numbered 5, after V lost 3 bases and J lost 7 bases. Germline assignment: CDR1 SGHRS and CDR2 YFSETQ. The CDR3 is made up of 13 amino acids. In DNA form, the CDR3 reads TGCGCCAGCAGCTCTGGGACAGGGAATGAGCAGTACTTC. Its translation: CASSSGTGNEQYF.

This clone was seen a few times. This CDR3 reads CASSRAQSSYNEQFF. The CDR3 DNA reads as TGTGCCAGCAGTCGGGCCCAGAGCTCCTACAATGAGCAGTTCTTC. The chain has TRBV14 and TRBJ2-1; D ambiguous. CDR1 and CDR2 (germline): SGHDN, FVKESK. The CDR3 spans 15 residues. Trimming pared 6 bases from V and 0 bases from J, leaving 12 bases between.

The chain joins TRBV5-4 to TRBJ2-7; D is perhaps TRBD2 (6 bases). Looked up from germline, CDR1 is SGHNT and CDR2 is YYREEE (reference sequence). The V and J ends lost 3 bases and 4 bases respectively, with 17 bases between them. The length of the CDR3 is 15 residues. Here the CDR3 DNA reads TGTGCCAGCAGCTCCCTACGGGACTCCACATACGAGCAGTACTTC. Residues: CASSSLRDSTYEQYF.

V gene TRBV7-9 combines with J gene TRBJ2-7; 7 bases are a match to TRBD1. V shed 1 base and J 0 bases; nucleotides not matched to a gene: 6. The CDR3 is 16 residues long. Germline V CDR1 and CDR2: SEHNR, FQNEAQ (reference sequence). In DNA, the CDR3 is TGTGCCAGCAGCTTAGATTCAGGGGGTACCTCCTACGAGCAGTACTTC. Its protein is CASSLDSGGTSYEQYF.

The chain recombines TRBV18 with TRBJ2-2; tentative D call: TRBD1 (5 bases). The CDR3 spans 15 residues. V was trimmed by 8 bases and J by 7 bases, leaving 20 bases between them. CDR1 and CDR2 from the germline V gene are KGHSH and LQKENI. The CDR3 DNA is TGTGCCAGCCGCTTGGGGCAGGCTCGTGGCGGGGAGCTGTTTTTT. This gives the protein CASRLGQARGGELFF.

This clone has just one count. CDR3 nucleotide sequence: TGCGCCAGCAGCCAACAGGGGAGCTATGGCTACACCTTC. As protein: CASSQQGSYGYTF. J is TRBJ1-2 and V is TRBV5-1, with 7 bases lining up with TRBD1. V dropped 4 bases and J dropped 4; count of bases not matched to a gene: 4. Germline CDR1 SGHRS, CDR2 YFSETQ. The CDR3 contains 13 residues.

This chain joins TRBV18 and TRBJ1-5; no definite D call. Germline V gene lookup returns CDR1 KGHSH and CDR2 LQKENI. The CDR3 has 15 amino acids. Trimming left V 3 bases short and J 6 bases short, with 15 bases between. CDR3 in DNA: TGTGCCAGCTCACCCCGGGGAGTAAGAGGTCAGCCCCAGCATTTT. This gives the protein CASSPRGVRGQPQHF.